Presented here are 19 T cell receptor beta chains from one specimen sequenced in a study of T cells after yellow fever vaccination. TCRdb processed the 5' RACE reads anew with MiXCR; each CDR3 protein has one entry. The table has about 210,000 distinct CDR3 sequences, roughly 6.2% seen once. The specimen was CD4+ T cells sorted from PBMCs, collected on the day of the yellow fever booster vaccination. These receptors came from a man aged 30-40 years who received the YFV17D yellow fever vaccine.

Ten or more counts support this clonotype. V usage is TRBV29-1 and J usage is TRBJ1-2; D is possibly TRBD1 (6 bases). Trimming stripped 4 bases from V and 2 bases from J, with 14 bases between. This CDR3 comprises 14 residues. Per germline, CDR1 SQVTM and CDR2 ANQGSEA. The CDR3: CSVGSSTGNYGYTF. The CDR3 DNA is TGCAGCGTTGGATCCTCGACAGGCAACTATGGCTACACCTTC.

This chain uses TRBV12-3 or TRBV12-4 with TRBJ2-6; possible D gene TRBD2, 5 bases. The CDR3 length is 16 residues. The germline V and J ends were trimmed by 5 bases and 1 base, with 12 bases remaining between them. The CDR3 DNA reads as TGTGCCAGCAGTCGTAAACGGGGTTCTGGGGCCAACGTCCTGACTTTC. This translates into CASSRKRGSGANVLTF.

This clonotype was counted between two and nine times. In DNA, the CDR3 is TGTGCCAGCAGCTTAGCGCAGGGCCGGGTTTCCGGGGAGCTGTTTTTT. Translated, it gives CASSLAQGRVSGELFF. The V gene is TRBV7-6, the J gene TRBJ2-2; perhaps TRBD1 as D (5 bases). CDR3 length: 16 residues. V was clipped by 0 bases and J by 6 bases, with 14 bases between them. The germline gives CDR1 SGHVS, CDR2 FNYEAQ.

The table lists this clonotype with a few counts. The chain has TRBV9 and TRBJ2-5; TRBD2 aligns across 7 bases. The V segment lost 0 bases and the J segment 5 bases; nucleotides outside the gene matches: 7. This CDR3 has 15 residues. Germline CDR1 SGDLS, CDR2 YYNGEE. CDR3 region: CASSVGTLRGETQYF. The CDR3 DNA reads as TGTGCCAGCAGCGTAGGGACCCTGCGGGGGGAGACCCAGTACTTC.

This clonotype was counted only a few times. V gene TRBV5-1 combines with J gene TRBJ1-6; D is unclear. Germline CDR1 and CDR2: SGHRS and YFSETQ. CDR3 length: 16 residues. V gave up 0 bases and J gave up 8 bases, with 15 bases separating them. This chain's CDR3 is CASSLDGSIRDSPLHF. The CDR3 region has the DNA TGCGCCAGCAGCTTGGATGGTTCGATTAGAGATTCACCCCTCCACTTT. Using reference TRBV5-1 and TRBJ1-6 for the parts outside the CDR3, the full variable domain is KAGVTQTPRYLIKTRGQQVTLSCSPISGHRSVSWYQQTPGQGLQFLFEYFSETQRNKGNFPGRFSGRQFSNSRSEMNVSTLELGDSALYLCASSLDGSIRDSPLHFGNGTRLTVT.

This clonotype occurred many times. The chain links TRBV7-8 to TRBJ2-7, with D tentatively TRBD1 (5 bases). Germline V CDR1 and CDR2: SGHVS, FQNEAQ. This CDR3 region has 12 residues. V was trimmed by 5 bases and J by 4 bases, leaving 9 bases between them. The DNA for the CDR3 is TGTGCCAGCAGCGCCCGACAGTACGAGCAGTACTTC. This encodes CASSARQYEQYF.

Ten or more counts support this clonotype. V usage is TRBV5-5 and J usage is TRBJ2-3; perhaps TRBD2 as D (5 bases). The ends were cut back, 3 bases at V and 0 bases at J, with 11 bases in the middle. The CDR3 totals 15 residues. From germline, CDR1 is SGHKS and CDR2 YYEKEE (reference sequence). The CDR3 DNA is TGTGCCAGCAGCTCTATTCGCGGGAGCACAGATACGCAGTATTTT. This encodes CASSSIRGSTDTQYF.

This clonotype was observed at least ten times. The CDR3, as DNA: TGTGCCAGCAGAGTGACTTTGAGCGGGAGCATAGAGACCCAGTACTTC. It is translated as CASRVTLSGSIETQYF. This chain joins TRBV27 and TRBJ2-5; 8 bases align to TRBD2. CDR1 is MNHEY, CDR2 SMNVEV, per germline (reference sequence). The CDR3 loop spans 16 amino acids. V lost 6 bases, J lost 4 bases, and 13 bases stayed unmatched.

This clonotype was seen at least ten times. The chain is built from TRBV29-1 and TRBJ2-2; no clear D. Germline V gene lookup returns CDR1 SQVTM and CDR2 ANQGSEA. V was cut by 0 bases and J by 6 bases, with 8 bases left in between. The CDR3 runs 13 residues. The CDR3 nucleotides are TGCAGCGTTGAAGATCGGCGGCCCGGGGAGCTGTTTTTT. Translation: CSVEDRRPGELFF.

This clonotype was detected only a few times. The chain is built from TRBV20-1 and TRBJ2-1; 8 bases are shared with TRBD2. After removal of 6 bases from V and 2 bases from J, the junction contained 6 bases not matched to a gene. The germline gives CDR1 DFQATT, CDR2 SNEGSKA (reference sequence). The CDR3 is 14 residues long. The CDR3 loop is CSALGLVTYNEQFF. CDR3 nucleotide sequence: TGCAGTGCACTGGGACTAGTGACCTACAATGAGCAGTTCTTC.

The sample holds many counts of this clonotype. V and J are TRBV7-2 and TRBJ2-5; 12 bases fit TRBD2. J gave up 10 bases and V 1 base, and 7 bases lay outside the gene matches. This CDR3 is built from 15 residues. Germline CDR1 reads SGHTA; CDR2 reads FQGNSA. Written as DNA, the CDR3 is TGTGCCAGCAGCTTAGTCGGACTAGCGGGATCGCACCAGTACTTC. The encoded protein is CASSLVGLAGSHQYF.

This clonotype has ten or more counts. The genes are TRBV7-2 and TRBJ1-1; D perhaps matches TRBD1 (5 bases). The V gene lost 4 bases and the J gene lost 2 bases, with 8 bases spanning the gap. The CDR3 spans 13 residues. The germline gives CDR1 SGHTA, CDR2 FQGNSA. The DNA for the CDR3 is TGTGCCAGCAGCTCAGGGATAAACACTGAAGCTTTCTTT. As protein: CASSSGINTEAFF.

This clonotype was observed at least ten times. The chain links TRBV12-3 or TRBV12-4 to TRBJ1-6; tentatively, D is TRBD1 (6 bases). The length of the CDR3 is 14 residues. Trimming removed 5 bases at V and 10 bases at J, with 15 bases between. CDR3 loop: CASSPTGSSSPLHF. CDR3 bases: TGTGCCAGCAGTCCCACAGGGAGCAGCTCACCCCTCCACTTT.

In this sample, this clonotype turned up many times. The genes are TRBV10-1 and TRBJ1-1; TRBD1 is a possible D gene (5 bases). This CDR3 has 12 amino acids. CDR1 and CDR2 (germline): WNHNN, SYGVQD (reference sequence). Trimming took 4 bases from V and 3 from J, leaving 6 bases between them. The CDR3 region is CASSGDYTEAFF. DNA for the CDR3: TGCGCCAGCAGTGGGGACTACACTGAAGCTTTCTTT.

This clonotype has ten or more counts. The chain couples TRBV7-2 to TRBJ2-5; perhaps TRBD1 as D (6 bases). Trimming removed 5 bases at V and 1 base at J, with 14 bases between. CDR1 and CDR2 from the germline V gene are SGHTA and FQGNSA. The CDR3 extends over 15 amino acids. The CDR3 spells CASSRQGTLQETQYF. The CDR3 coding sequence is TGTGCCAGCAGCCGGCAGGGGACCCTCCAAGAGACCCAGTACTTC.

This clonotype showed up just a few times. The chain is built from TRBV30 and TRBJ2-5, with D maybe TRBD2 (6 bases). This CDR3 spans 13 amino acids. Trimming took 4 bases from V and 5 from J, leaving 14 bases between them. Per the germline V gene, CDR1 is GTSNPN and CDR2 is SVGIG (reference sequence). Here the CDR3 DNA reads TGTGCCTGGAACGGTGCACGGGGGGAGACCCAGTACTTC. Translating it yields CAWNGARGETQYF.

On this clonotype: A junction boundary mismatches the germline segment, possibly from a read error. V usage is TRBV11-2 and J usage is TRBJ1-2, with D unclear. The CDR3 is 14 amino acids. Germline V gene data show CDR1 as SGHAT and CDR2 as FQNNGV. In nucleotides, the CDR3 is TGTGTCAGCAGCTCGTTACGTTCTAACTATGGCTACACCTTC. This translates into CVSSSLRSNYGYTF.

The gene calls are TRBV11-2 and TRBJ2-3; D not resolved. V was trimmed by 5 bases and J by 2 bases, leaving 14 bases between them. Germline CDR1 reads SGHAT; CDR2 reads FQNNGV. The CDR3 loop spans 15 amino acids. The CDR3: CASSLSLENTDTQYF. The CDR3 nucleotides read TGTGCCAGCAGCCTATCCCTCGAAAACACAGATACGCAGTATTTT. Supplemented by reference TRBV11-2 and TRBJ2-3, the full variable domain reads EAGVAQSPRYKIIEKRQSVAFWCNPISGHATLYWYQQILGQGPKLLIQFQNNGVVDDSQLPKDRFSAERLKGVDSTLKIQPAKLEDSAVYLCASSLSLENTDTQYFGPGTRLTVL.

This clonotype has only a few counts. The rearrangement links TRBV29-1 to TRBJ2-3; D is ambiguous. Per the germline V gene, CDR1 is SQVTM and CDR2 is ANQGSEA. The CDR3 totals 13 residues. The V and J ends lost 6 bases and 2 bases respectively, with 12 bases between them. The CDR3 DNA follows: TGCAGCGTCACCGGGCCTTACACAGATACGCAGTATTTT. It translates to CSVTGPYTDTQYF.